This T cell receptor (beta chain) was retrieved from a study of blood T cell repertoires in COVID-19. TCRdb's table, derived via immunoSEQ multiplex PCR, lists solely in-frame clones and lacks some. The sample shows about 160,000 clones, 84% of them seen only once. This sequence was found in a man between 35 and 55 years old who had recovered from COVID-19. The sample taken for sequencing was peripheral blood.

The CDR3 coding sequence is TGTGCCAGCAGCTTGGGAGGTGTTGATGAGCAGTTCTTC. Translated: CASSLGGVDEQFF. This chain joins TRBV11-2 and TRBJ2-1; D possibly corresponds to TRBD2 (6 bases). The V gene lost 3 bases and the J gene lost 8 bases, with 11 bases spanning the gap. Per the germline V gene, CDR1 is SGHAT and CDR2 is FQNNGV. There are 13 residues in the CDR3.